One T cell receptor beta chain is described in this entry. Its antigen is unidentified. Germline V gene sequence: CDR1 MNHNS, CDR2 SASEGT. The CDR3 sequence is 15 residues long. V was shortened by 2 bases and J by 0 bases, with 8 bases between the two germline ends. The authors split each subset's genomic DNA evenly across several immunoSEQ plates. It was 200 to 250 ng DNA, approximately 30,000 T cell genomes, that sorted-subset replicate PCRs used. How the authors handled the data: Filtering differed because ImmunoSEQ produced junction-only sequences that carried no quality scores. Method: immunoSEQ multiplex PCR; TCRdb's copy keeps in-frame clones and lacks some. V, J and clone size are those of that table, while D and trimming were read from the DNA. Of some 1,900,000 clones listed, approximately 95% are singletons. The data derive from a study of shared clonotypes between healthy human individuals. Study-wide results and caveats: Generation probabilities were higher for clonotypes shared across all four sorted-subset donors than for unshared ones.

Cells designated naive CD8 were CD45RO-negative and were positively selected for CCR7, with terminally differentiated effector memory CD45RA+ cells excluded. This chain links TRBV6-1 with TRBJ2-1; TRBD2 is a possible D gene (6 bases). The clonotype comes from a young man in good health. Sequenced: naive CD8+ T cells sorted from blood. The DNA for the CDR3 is TGTGCCAGCAGTGAAATTAGCGGCTCCTACAATGAGCAGTTCTTC. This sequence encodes CASSEISGSYNEQFF.